Here is one T cell receptor (beta chain) with its context. CDR3 size: 15 residues. The V segment lost 3 bases and the J segment 3 bases; nucleotides outside the gene matches: 6. Germline V gene lookup returns CDR1 SGDLS and CDR2 YYNGEE. The table came from immunoSEQ multiplex PCR; TCRdb's copy has only in-frame clones and leaves some out. The table records about 120,000 clones, about 87% of them present only once. The data derive from a study of T cell responses to AZD1222 COVID-19 vaccine. At the level of the study: Second-dose groups at about 4 or about 12 weeks were pooled.

This specimen was peripheral blood, taken on day 0 of AZD1222 vaccination. This sequence was found in an adult in good health. This sequence joins TRBV9 and TRBJ1-1; 9 bases align to TRBD1. This chain's CDR3 is CASSAGTGMDTEAFF. The CDR3 DNA follows: TGTGCCAGCAGCGCAGGGACAGGGATGGACACTGAAGCTTTCTTT.